Given below is one T cell receptor beta chain in context. This clone was picked up a small number of times. Its antigen target is currently unknown. Base qualities are missing; no much larger clone stands one base away. Libraries were prepared through the immunoSEQ multiplex PCR assay. To provide template for TCR sequencing, every sample had RNA extracted and reverse transcribed into cDNA. SuperScript III was used for first-strand cDNA synthesis, primed with a 2:1 mix of oligo-dT and random hexamers. Amplification bias was assessed with a synthetic immune receptor repertoire, and residual bias was removed computationally. The authors' pipeline ran thus. Raw reads were preprocessed to remove errors, and CDR3 was defined by IMGT conventions from the conserved cysteine to phenylalanine. Clonality was computed as 1 minus the Shannon entropy, with the entropy normalized by log2 of the number of productive unique TCRs. CD4 or CD8 identity of scalp clones was inferred by cross-referencing scalp TCRbeta sequences with sorted blood CD4 and CD8 repertoires. TCRdb took this table from immuneACCESS and kept in-frame rearrangements with V and J called. Such tables lack part of the clones; where checked against another copy, unresolved V genes explain under half of the gap, and the rest is unexplained. D and trimming were read from the DNA, whereas the V and J calls and clone size are those reported in that table. The sample table holds 140,000 to 150,000 clones, of which around 49% were seen once. Approximately 1% of the sample lies in the top ten.

The data derive from a study of CD8+ T cells in alopecia areata (dated by TCRdb to the late 2010s). For the study in its entirety: The treated patients took part in an open-label pilot trial in which moderate-to-severe alopecia areata was treated with oral tofacitinib at 5 to 10 mg twice daily. Tofacitinib was administered for 6 to 18 months, and 6 months of follow-up off drug were then conducted to assess delayed response and recurrence. To study T cell clonal expansion in alopecia areata, the researchers applied high-throughput TCRbeta sequencing to both the C3H/HeJ mouse model and human patients. On the human side, TCRbeta sequencing was run on scalp tissue and on sorted CD4+ and CD8+ peripheral blood T cells from healthy controls and from alopecia areata patients with either patchy or totalis/universalis disease. Biopsies were taken from tofacitinib-treated patients at baseline and again at 4 and 24 weeks into treatment, and several of those patients also had a later scalp biopsy. Scalp clonality was compared among normal scalp (n=4), patchy alopecia areata scalp (n=8), and alopecia totalis/universalis scalp (n=8). RNA came from the PAXgene miRNA kit for fixed scalp, the miRNeasy kit for PBMCs, and the RNeasy kit for mouse skin. TCRbeta CDR3 regions were amplified by immunoSEQ multiplex PCR using 35 Vbeta forward and 13 Jbeta reverse primers.

Overall study outcomes, separate from this receptor: Compared with normal scalp, lesional scalp had higher clonality and more expanded CD8+ clones, particularly in alopecia totalis/universalis, a pattern that suggests antigenic drive. Shared TCR sequences between patients were less evident than in mice, which may be partly attributable to HLA diversity in the patient population. Unlike mouse skin, where gammadelta T cells dominate, normal human skin contains resident alphabeta T cells that get sequenced too, which complicates analysis of the scalp TCR repertoire.

Trimming removed 7 bases from V and 1 base from J; the gene matches leave 1 base unexplained. From its cysteine to its phenylalanine, the CDR3 spans 13 amino acids. The only DNA kept is the CDR3, 39 bases in frame from the first base. CDR1 and CDR2, per the germline V gene, are SQVTM and ANQGSEA. This sample's time point label indicates: baseline before oral tofacitinib. From alopecia areata patients, peripheral blood was collected along with lesional scalp punch biopsies. After PBMCs were isolated by density centrifugation and stained for CD3, CD4 and CD8, a FACSAria was used to sort CD4+ and CD8+ T cells.

Rearrangement joined TRBV29-1 to TRBJ2-4, with TRBD1 matching 10 junction bases. The receptor was derived from a human donor with alopecia areata. The specimen comprised CD4+ T cells sorted from blood, sampled at week 0. The DNA reads as follows: TGCAGCGCGGGACAGGGGGCCAAAAACATTCAGTACTTC. This gives the protein CSAGQGAKNIQYF.